The 24 T cell receptor beta chains in this list originate from one sample, sequenced in a study of neoadjuvant anti-PD-1 for oral cavity cancer. Measured with immunoSEQ multiplex PCR; TCRdb has only the in-frame clones, and not every one. The sample has 30,000 to 35,000 clones, just under 90% seen once. Sample: PBMCs, taken before nivolumab (anti-PD-1) treatment. These receptors were taken from a person aged 40 to 85 with oral cavity squamous cell carcinoma.

V usage is TRBV4-2 and J usage is TRBJ1-2; 8 nucleotides agree with TRBD1. CDR3 length equals 15 residues. V shed 1 base, J shed 2 bases, and the junction held 3 bases outside the gene matches. Looked up from germline, CDR1 is LGHNA and CDR2 is YNFKEQ. The CDR3: CASSQGDRLNYGYTF. CDR3 bases: TGTGCCAGCAGCCAAGGGGACAGGCTGAACTATGGCTACACCTTC.

The chain links TRBV2 to TRBJ1-2; D is unclear. The CDR3 contains 14 residues. V was cut by 5 bases and J by 6 bases, with 16 bases left in between. CDR1 SNHLY and CDR2 FYNNEI come from the germline V gene. For the CDR3, the DNA is TGTGCCAGCAGTTCTCTACCCCCCGGGAATGGCTACACCTTC. Its translation: CASSSLPPGNGYTF.

The chain couples TRBV2 to TRBJ2-7; D may be TRBD1 or TRBD2 (6 bases each). Trimming took off 8 bases at V and 1 base at J, with 24 bases between the two ends. The germline gives CDR1 SNHLY, CDR2 FYNNEI. This CDR3 spans 17 amino acids. CDR3 in amino acids: CASRDLGGRGLSYEQYF. CDR3 sequence (DNA): TGTGCCAGCCGCGACCTCGGGGGACGGGGGCTTTCCTACGAGCAGTACTTC.

The chain recombines TRBV28 with TRBJ2-1; 7 bases are a match to TRBD1. V shed 7 bases and J 2 bases; nucleotides not matched to a gene: 11. This CDR3 is 16 amino acids long. CDR1 and CDR2 from the germline V gene are MDHEN and SYDVKM. The CDR3: CASTGTWDRAYNEQFF. CDR3 DNA: TGTGCCAGCACCGGAACCTGGGACAGAGCCTACAATGAGCAGTTCTTC.

CDR3 protein: CASSLRGGTHNEQFF. CDR3 sequence (DNA): TGTGCCAGCAGCTTAAGGGGGGGGACGCACAATGAGCAGTTCTTC. This rearrangement joins TRBV7-9 to TRBJ2-1, with D possibly TRBD2 on 7 matching bases. Looked up from germline, CDR1 is SEHNR and CDR2 is FQNEAQ (reference sequence). The CDR3 sequence is 15 residues long. V lost 2 bases, J lost 5 bases, and 13 bases lay in between.

The V and J genes are TRBV7-2 and TRBJ2-1; no clear D. Germline lookup yields CDR1 SGHTA and CDR2 FQGNSA. This CDR3 comprises 17 residues. V was pared by 3 bases and J by 0 bases, with 15 bases between. CDR3: CASSLIPGSPSYNEQFF. The CDR3 DNA is TGTGCCAGCAGCTTGATCCCGGGCTCACCCTCCTACAATGAGCAGTTCTTC. Full variable domain (rest looked up from reference TRBV7-2 and TRBJ2-1): GAGVSQSPSNKVTEKGKDVELRCDPISGHTALYWYRQSLGQGLEFLIYFQGNSAPDKSGLPSDRFSAERTGGSVSTLTIQRTQQEDSAVYLCASSLIPGSPSYNEQFFGPGTRLTVL.

V gene TRBV25-1 combines with J gene TRBJ1-4; D gene ambiguous. V lost 3 bases and J 5 bases, leaving 10 bases between the germline ends. The CDR3 is 14 amino acids. Germline CDR1 and CDR2: MGHDK and SYGVNS. CDR3 in amino acids: CASSEEGPNEKLFF. DNA for the CDR3: TGTGCCAGCAGTGAGGAGGGTCCCAATGAAAAACTGTTTTTT.

The rearrangement uses TRBV5-6 and TRBJ2-5; TRBD1 aligns across 10 bases. Germline V gives CDR1 SGHDT, CDR2 YYEEEE. The CDR3 sequence is 15 residues long. The ends lost 4 bases at V and 5 bases at J; junction bases unmatched: 8. CDR3 region: CASSLGQGTGETQYF. The CDR3 coding sequence is TGTGCCAGCAGCCTGGGACAGGGGACGGGTGAGACCCAGTACTTC.

The chain has TRBV6-6 and TRBJ2-7, with D unresolved. V was shortened by 0 bases and J by 6 bases, with 3 bases between the two germline ends. Germline CDR1 reads MNHNY; CDR2 reads SVGAGI (reference sequence). The CDR3 length is 11 residues. The DNA for the CDR3 is TGTGCCAGCAGTTACTCGTTCGAGCAGTACTTC. This encodes CASSYSFEQYF.

This chain links TRBV9 with TRBJ2-1; TRBD2 agrees at 7 bases. There are 15 residues in the CDR3. Trimming removed 0 bases from V and 3 bases from J; junction bases left unmatched: 3. The germline gives CDR1 SGDLS, CDR2 YYNGEE. The CDR3 loop is CASSVEGTIYNEQFF. CDR3 nucleotide sequence: TGTGCCAGCAGCGTAGAGGGGACTATCTACAATGAGCAGTTCTTC.

This sequence joins TRBV15 and TRBJ1-2; D may be TRBD1 (5 bases). The CDR3 sequence is 13 residues long. With 5 bases removed from V and 2 bases from J, the gap between germline ends came to 9 bases. The germline V gene has CDR1 LNHNV and CDR2 YYDKDF (reference sequence). In nucleotides, the CDR3 is TGTGCCACCAGCCCGGGACGCAACTATGGCTACACCTTC. This sequence encodes CATSPGRNYGYTF.

V is TRBV7-2 and J is TRBJ2-2; D is possibly TRBD1 (7 bases). The CDR3 spans 14 residues. Trimming cost V 5 bases and J 8 bases, with 15 bases left between them. From germline, CDR1 is SGHTA and CDR2 FQGNSA. CDR3 amino acids: CASSPFRGVGELFF. CDR3 coding DNA: TGTGCCAGCAGCCCCTTCAGGGGGGTGGGGGAGCTGTTTTTT.

The J gene is TRBJ2-1, the V gene TRBV30; D perhaps matches TRBD1 (5 bases). The V and J ends lost 5 bases and 5 bases respectively, with 16 bases between them. This CDR3 has 14 amino acids. Germline CDR1 and CDR2: GTSNPN and SVGIG (reference sequence). The CDR3 here is CAWAVVSGHNEQFF. DNA of the CDR3: TGTGCCTGGGCAGTAGTTTCAGGGCACAATGAGCAGTTCTTC.

In this sample, this clone turned up once. The chain links TRBV18 to TRBJ1-5; D is possibly TRBD1 (5 bases). CDR1 and CDR2 from the germline V gene are KGHSH and LQKENI. The ends were cut back, 2 bases at V and 4 bases at J, with 6 bases in the middle. There are 13 residues in the CDR3. CDR3 coding DNA: TGTGCCAGCTCACCAAAGGGGAATCAGCCCCAGCATTTT. It is translated as CASSPKGNQPQHF.

The gene calls are TRBV12-5 and TRBJ2-3; 12 bases match TRBD2. With 8 bases clipped from V and 4 bases from J, the junction kept 22 bases outside the gene matches. The CDR3 extends over 20 amino acids. The germline gives CDR1 LGHNT, CDR2 FRNRAP. In DNA, the CDR3 is TGTGCTAGTCAATCGGACCGGGCCTCTAGCGGGGGGGATCGGGCAGATACGCAGTATTTT. Translation: CASQSDRASSGGDRADTQYF.

The V call is TRBV9, the J call TRBJ2-7; 10 bases agree with TRBD1. This CDR3 has 17 residues. Germline V CDR1 and CDR2: SGDLS, YYNGEE. Unmatched junction bases numbered 8, after V lost 0 bases and J lost 2 bases. CDR3 protein: CASSVDSGTGVAYEQYF. The DNA of the CDR3 is TGTGCCAGCAGCGTAGATTCTGGGACAGGGGTTGCCTACGAGCAGTACTTC. The complete variable domain, with remaining parts taken from reference TRBV9 and TRBJ2-7, reads DSGVTQTPKHLITATGQRVTLRCSPRSGDLSVYWYQQSLDQGLQFLIQYYNGEERAKGNILERFSAQQFPDLHSELNLSSLELGDSALYFCASSVDSGTGVAYEQYFGPGTRLTVT.

V is TRBV5-4 and J is TRBJ1-1; D is unresolved. Trimming left V 0 bases short and J 6 bases short, with 6 bases between. Germline V CDR1 and CDR2: SGHNT, YYREEE (reference sequence). This CDR3 is 12 amino acids long. The CDR3 nucleotides are TGTGCCAGCAGCTTGGGGCCTTCTGAAGCTTTCTTT. It encodes CASSLGPSEAFF.

This clone was picked up a small number of times. This chain connects TRBV6-6 to TRBJ1-5; unclear D gene. The CDR3 runs 15 residues. Germline V gene lookup returns CDR1 MNHNY and CDR2 SVGAGI (reference sequence). The V and J ends lost 0 bases and 4 bases respectively, with 10 bases between them. The CDR3 DNA is TGTGCCAGCAGTTACTCGGTCTCCGGTAATCAGCCCCAGCATTTT. Residues: CASSYSVSGNQPQHF.

J is TRBJ1-1 and V is TRBV19, with a weak D call TRBD1 (5 bases). Looked up from germline, CDR1 is LNHDA and CDR2 is SQIVND (reference sequence). This CDR3 has 14 amino acids. V was shortened by 6 bases and J by 5 bases, with 16 bases between the two germline ends. The CDR3 coding sequence is TGTGCCAGTAGCCGCCCGGGCAGGGAGACTGAAGCTTTCTTT. Amino acid sequence: CASSRPGRETEAFF. Variable domain in full (rest from reference TRBV19 and TRBJ1-1): DGGITQSPKYLFRKEGQNVTLSCEQNLNHDAMYWYRQDPGQGLRLIYYSQIVNDFQKGDIAEGYSVSREKKESFPLTVTSAQKNPTAFYLCASSRPGRETEAFFGQGTRLTVV.

The chain recombines TRBV9 with TRBJ2-5; D remains unclear. The germline V and J ends were trimmed by 3 bases and 3 bases, with 3 bases remaining between them. CDR3 length: 11 amino acids. Germline loops: CDR1 SGDLS, CDR2 YYNGEE. The CDR3 loop is CASSAEETQYF. CDR3 bases: TGTGCCAGCAGCGCCGAAGAGACCCAGTACTTC. The complete variable domain, with remaining parts taken from reference TRBV9 and TRBJ2-5, reads DSGVTQTPKHLITATGQRVTLRCSPRSGDLSVYWYQQSLDQGLQFLIQYYNGEERAKGNILERFSAQQFPDLHSELNLSSLELGDSALYFCASSAEETQYFGPGTRLLVL.

The rearrangement uses TRBV2 and TRBJ1-5, with D tentatively TRBD1 (5 bases). The CDR3 has 15 amino acids. The germline V and J ends were trimmed by 6 bases and 1 base, with 13 bases remaining between them. CDR1 and CDR2 (germline): SNHLY, FYNNEI. CDR3 sequence reads: CASREQGLSNQPQHF. CDR3 DNA: TGTGCCAGCAGAGAGCAGGGACTCAGCAATCAGCCCCAGCATTTT.

In this sample, this clone turned up once. The chain joins TRBV4-3 to TRBJ1-5; D may be TRBD1 (5 bases). Germline lookup yields CDR1 LGHNA and CDR2 YSLEER. V was clipped by 0 bases and J by 6 bases, with 15 bases between them. This CDR3 has 16 residues. In DNA form, the CDR3 reads TGCGCCAGCAGCCAAGATTGGGGGGTGAAGTTTCAGCCCCAGCATTTT. It is translated as CASSQDWGVKFQPQHF.

The chain is built from TRBV29-1 and TRBJ2-1; D unresolved. Germline CDR1 reads SQVTM; CDR2 reads ANQGSEA. V lost 3 bases and J 6 bases, leaving 15 bases between the germline ends. CDR3 length: 14 amino acids. Here the CDR3 reads CSVEDLGIFNEQFF. CDR3 in DNA: TGCAGCGTTGAGGACCTGGGGATCTTCAATGAGCAGTTCTTC.

This chain joins TRBV5-5 and TRBJ1-2; D not resolved. Germline-derived CDR1 and CDR2 are SGHKS and YYEKEE (reference sequence). CDR3 size: 16 residues. V shed 0 bases and J shed 4 bases, with 16 bases lying between them. CDR3 bases: TGTGCCAGCAGCTTGGCCCTGCCAGCCCCTACCTATGGCTACACCTTC. Its translation is CASSLALPAPTYGYTF.